Below, one T cell receptor (beta chain) is given with its context. Its antigen is as yet unknown. The junction does not match germline at one end; this may be a read error. Sequencing ends 3 residues short of the CDR3 end; the germline J gene provides the rest. Other DNA sequences within the sample encode an identical CDR3. These data belong to a study of T cells in women clearing cervical HPV infection. Background on the study: Donors had HPV16-related CIN3 or worse; 2 had invasive cancer. Cases' blood sampling followed lesion detection by median around 150 days (90 to 200). General study findings and limits: A classifier using richness and V gene abundances reached an AUC of approximately 0.8.

immunoSEQ multiplex PCR used an average of about 1,200 ng genomic DNA. The protocol was immunoSEQ multiplex PCR, while the TCRdb copy is restricted to in-frame clones and leaves out a portion. There are about 22,000 clones in the sample, with more than 9% held by the top ten. This CDR3 region has 15 residues. From germline, CDR1 is SGHNT and CDR2 YYREEE (reference sequence). Specimen: blood buffy coat. The chain carries TRBV5-4 and TRBJ1-2, with 8 bases matching TRBD1. The sequence was collected from a woman aged 18 to 75 with a cervical HPV16 infection that either progressed to CIN3+ or cleared (not recorded which). CDR3 DNA (partial): TGTGCCAGCAGCGGGGGACAGGCGCATTTTTATGGT. Translating it yields CASSGGQAHFYG. The entire CDR3 reads CASSGGQAHFYGYTF.